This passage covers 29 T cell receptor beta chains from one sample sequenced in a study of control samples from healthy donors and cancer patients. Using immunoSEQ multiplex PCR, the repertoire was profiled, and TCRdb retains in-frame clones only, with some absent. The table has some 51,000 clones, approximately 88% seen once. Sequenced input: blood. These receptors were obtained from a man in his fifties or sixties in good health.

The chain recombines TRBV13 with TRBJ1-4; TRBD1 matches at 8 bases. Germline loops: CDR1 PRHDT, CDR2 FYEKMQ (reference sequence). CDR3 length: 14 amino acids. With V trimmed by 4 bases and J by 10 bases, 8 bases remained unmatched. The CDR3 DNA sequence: TGTGCCAGCAGCTCTGGGACAGGAACGGCAAAACTGTTTTTT. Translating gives CASSSGTGTAKLFF.

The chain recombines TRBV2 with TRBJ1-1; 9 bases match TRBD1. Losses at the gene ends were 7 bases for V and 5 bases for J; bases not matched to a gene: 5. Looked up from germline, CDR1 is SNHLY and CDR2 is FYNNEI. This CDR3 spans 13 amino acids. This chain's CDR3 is CASKRQGGTEAFF. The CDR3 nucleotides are TGTGCCAGCAAGCGACAGGGGGGAACTGAAGCTTTCTTT.

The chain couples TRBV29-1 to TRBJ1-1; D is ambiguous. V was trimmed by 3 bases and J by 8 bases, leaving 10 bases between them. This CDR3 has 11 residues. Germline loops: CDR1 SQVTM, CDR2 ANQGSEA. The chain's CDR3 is CSVEVTQEAFF. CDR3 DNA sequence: TGCAGCGTTGAGGTTACGCAAGAAGCTTTCTTT.

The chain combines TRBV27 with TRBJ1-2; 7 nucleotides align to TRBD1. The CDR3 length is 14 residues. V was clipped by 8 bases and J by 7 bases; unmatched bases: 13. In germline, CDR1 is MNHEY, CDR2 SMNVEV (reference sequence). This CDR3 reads CASARYTGAGGYTF. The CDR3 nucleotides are TGTGCCAGCGCACGATACACAGGGGCAGGTGGCTACACCTTC.

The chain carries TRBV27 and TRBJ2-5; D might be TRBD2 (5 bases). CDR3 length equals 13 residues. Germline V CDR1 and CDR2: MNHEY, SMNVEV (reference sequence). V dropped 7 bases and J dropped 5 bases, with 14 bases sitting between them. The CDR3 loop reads CASTQSWEETQYF. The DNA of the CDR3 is TGTGCCAGCACCCAGAGTTGGGAGGAGACCCAGTACTTC.

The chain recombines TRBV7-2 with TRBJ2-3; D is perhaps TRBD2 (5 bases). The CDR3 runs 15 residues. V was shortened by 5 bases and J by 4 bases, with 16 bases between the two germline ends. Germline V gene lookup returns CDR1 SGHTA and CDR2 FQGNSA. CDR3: CASSPGLLDPDTQYF. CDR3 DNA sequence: TGTGCCAGCAGCCCAGGACTGCTCGACCCAGATACGCAGTATTTT.

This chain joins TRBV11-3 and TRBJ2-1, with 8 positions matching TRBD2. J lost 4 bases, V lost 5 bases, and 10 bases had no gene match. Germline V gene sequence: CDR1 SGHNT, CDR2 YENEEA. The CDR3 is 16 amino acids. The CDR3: CASSPRGGPNYNEQFF. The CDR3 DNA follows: TGTGCCAGCAGCCCACGGGGGGGGCCCAATTACAATGAGCAGTTCTTC.

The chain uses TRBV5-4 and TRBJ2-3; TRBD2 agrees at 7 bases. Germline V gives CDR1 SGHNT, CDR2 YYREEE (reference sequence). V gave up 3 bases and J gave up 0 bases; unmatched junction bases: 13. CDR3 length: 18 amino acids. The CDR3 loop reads CASSSGVAGPLSTDTQYF. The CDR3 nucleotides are TGTGCCAGCAGCTCCGGGGTAGCGGGCCCTCTTAGCACAGATACGCAGTATTTT.

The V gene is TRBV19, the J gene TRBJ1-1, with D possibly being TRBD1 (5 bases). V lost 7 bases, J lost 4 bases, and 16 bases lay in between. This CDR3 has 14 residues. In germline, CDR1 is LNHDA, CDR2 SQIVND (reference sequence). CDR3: CASNREGLVTEAFF. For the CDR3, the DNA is TGTGCCAGTAACCGAGAGGGGTTGGTCACTGAAGCTTTCTTT.

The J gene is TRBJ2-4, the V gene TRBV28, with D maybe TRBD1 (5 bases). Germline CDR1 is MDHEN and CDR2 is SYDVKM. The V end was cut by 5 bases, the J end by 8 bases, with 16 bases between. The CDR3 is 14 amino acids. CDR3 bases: TGTGCCAGCAGTCAGCAGGGAAGTGGAGACATTCAGTACTTC. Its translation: CASSQQGSGDIQYF.

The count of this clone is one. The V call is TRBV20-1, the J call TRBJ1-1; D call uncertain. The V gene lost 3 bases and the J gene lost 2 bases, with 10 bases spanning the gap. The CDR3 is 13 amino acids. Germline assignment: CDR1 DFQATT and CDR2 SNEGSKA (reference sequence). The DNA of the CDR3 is TGCAGTGCTAGTCATATAGGAAACACTGAAGCTTTCTTT. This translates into CSASHIGNTEAFF.

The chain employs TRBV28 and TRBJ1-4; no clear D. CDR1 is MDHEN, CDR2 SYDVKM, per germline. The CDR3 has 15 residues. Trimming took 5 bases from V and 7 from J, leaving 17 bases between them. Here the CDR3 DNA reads TGTGCCAGCAGTCCCTATTCGGCCGGGAGTGAAAAACTGTTTTTT. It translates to CASSPYSAGSEKLFF.

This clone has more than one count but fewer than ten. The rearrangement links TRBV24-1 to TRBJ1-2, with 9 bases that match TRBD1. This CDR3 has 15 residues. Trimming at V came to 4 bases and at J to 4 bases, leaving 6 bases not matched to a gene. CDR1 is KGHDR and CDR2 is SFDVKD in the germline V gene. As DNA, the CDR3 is TGTGCCACCAGTGACCCCGGGACAGGGAGCTATGGCTACACCTTC. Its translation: CATSDPGTGSYGYTF.

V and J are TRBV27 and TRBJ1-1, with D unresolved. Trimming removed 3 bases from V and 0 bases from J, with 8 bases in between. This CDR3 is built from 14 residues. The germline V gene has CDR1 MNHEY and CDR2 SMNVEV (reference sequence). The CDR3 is CASSFGPMNTEAFF. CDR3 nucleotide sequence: TGTGCCAGCAGTTTCGGTCCGATGAACACTGAAGCTTTCTTT.

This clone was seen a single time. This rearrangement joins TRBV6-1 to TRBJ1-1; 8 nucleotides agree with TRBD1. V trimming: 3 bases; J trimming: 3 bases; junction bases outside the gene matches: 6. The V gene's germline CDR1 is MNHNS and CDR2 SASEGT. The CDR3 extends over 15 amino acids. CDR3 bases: TGTGCCAGCAGTGACCCGACAGGGGAGCACACTGAAGCTTTCTTT. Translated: CASSDPTGEHTEAFF.

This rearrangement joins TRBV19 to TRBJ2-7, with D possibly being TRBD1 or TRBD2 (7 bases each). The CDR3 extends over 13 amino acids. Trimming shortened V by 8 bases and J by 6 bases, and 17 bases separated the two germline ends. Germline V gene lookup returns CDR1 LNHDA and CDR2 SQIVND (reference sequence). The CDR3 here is CASSGTAGPEQYF. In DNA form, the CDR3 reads TGTGCCAGTTCTGGGACAGCGGGGCCCGAGCAGTACTTC.

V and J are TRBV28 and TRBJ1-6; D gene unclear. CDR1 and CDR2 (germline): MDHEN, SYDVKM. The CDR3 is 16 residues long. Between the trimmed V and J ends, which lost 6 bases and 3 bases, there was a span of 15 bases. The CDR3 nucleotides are TGTGCCAGCAGCACGGACGGGATAAACTATAATTCACCCCTCCACTTT. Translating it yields CASSTDGINYNSPLHF.

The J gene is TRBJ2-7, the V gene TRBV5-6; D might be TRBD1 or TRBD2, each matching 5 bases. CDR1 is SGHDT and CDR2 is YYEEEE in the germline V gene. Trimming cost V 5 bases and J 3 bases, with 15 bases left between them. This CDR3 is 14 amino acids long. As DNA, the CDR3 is TGTGCCAGCAGTGACTTGGGGGATATCTACGAGCAGTACTTC. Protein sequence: CASSDLGDIYEQYF. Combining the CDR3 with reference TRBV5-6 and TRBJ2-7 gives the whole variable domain DAGVTQSPTHLIKTRGQQVTLRCSPKSGHDTVSWYQQALGQGPQFIFQYYEEEERQRGNFPDRFSGHQFPNYSSELNVNALLLGDSALYLCASSDLGDIYEQYFGPGTRLTVT.

CDR3 protein: CASSPGDVEAFF. The CDR3 coding sequence is TGCGCCAGCAGCCCAGGGGATGTTGAAGCTTTCTTT. V usage is TRBV5-1 and J usage is TRBJ1-1; perhaps TRBD1 as D (6 bases). V lost 4 bases, J lost 7 bases, and 11 bases lay in between. The CDR3 runs 12 residues. CDR1 and CDR2 (germline): SGHRS, YFSETQ. Together with reference TRBV5-1 and TRBJ1-1, the CDR3 gives the full variable domain: KAGVTQTPRYLIKTRGQQVTLSCSPISGHRSVSWYQQTPGQGLQFLFEYFSETQRNKGNFPGRFSGRQFSNSRSEMNVSTLELGDSALYLCASSPGDVEAFFGQGTRLTVV.

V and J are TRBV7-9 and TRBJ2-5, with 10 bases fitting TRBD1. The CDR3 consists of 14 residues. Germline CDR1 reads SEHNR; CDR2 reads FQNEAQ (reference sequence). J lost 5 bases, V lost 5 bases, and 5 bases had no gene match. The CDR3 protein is CASSVGQGVETQYF. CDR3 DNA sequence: TGTGCCAGCAGCGTAGGACAGGGGGTCGAGACCCAGTACTTC.

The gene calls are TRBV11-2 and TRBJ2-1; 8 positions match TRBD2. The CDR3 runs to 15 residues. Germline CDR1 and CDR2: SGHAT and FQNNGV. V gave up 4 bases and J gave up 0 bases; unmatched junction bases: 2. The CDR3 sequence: CASSSSGSSYNEQFF. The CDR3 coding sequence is TGTGCCAGCAGCTCGAGCGGGAGCTCCTACAATGAGCAGTTCTTC.

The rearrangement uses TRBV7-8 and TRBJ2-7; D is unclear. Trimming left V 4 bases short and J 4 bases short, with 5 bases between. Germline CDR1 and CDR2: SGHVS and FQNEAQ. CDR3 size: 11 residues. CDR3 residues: CASSSLYEQYF. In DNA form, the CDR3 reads TGTGCCAGCAGCTCCCTTTACGAGCAGTACTTC.

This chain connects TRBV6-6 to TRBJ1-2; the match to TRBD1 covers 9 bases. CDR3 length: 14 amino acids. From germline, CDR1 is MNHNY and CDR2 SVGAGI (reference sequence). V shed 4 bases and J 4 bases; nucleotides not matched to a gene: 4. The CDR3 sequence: CASSSGTGSYGYTF. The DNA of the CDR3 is TGTGCCAGCAGTTCCGGGACAGGGTCCTATGGCTACACCTTC.

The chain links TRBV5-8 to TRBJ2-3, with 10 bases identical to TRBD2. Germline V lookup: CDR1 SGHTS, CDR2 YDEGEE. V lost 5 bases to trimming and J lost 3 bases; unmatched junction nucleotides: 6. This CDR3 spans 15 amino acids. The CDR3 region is CASRRGTSDTDTQYF. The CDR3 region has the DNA TGTGCCAGCAGGAGAGGGACTAGCGATACAGATACGCAGTATTTT.

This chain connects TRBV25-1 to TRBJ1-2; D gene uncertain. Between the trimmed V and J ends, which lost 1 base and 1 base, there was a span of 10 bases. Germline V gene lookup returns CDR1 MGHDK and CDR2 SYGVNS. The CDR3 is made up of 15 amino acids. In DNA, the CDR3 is TGTGCCAGCAGTGAATGGTCAGTCGGTAACTATGGCTACACCTTC. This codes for CASSEWSVGNYGYTF.

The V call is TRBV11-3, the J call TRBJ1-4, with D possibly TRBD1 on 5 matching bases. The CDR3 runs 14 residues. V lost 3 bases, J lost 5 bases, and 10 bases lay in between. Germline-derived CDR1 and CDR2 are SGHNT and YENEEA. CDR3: CASSLTAANEKLFF. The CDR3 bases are TGTGCCAGCAGCTTGACAGCGGCGAATGAAAAACTGTTTTTT.

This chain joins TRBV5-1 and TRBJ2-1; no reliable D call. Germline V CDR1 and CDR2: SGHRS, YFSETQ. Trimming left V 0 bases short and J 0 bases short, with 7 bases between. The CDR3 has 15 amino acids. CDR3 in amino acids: CASSLVRSSYNEQFF. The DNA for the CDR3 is TGCGCCAGCAGCTTGGTACGGAGCTCCTACAATGAGCAGTTCTTC.

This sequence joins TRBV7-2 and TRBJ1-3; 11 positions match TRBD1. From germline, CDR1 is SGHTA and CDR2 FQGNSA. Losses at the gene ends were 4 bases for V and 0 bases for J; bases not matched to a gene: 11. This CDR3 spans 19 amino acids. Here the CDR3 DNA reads TGTACCAGCAGCTCCCGAGGGACAGGGGGTATGTCCTCTGGAAACACCATATATTTT. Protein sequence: CTSSSRGTGGMSSGNTIYF.

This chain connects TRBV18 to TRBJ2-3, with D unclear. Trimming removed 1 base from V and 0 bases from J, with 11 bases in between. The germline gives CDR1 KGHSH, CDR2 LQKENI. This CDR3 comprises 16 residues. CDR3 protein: CASSPRLTGSTDTQYF. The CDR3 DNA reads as TGTGCCAGCTCACCACGCCTAACCGGCAGCACAGATACGCAGTATTTT.